This entry lists 11 T cell receptor beta chains sequenced from one sample in a study of CD8+ T cells in alopecia areata. As for treatment: oral pan-JAK inhibitor, 5-10 mg twice daily. It was cDNA, reverse transcribed from extracted RNA, that served as the sequencing template. Only in-frame clones appear in the TCRdb table, and some are missing; sequencing was by immunoSEQ multiplex PCR. Counted here are some 200,000 clones, about 57% occurring once; the ten biggest clones make up 1.5% to 2%. The specimen was CD4+ T cells sorted from blood, collected at week 4, from a patient treated with tofacitinib. All receptors derive from a human donor with alopecia areata.

This clone was seen a few times. The chain combines TRBV2 with TRBJ2-5, with TRBD2 matching over 7 bases. V lost 3 bases to trimming and J lost 5 bases; unmatched junction nucleotides: 3. The CDR3 consists of 13 residues. Germline CDR1 is SNHLY and CDR2 is FYNNEI. In DNA form, the CDR3 reads TGTGCCAGCAGTGATCGGGGGGAGGAGACCCAGTACTTC. Translation: CASSDRGEETQYF.

As to this clone: The identical CDR3 is also encoded by other nucleotide sequences in the sample. The chain carries TRBV20-1 and TRBJ2-1; no definite D call. CDR3 length equals 10 residues. Trimming cost V 3 bases and J 5 bases, with 2 bases left between them. Germline loops: CDR1 DFQATT, CDR2 SNEGSKA (reference sequence). As DNA, the CDR3 is TGCAGTGCTAGGGACAATGAGCAGTTCTTC. Translation gives CSARDNEQFF.

V gene TRBV29-1 combines with J gene TRBJ1-1; D is unresolved. The germline V gene has CDR1 SQVTM and CDR2 ANQGSEA. V was pared by 4 bases and J by 3 bases, with 9 bases between. This CDR3 comprises 12 residues. The CDR3 DNA reads as TGCAGCGTTGCGTCAATTTACACTGAAGCTTTCTTT. It translates to CSVASIYTEAFF.

This clone was seen a handful of times. This sequence joins TRBV29-1 and TRBJ2-3; the match to TRBD1 covers 8 bases. CDR3 length equals 12 residues. CDR1 and CDR2 (germline): SQVTM, ANQGSEA. After removal of 5 bases from V and 3 bases from J, the junction contained 1 base not matched to a gene. The CDR3 region has the DNA TGCAGCGTTTACAGGGGGACAGATACGCAGTATTTT. The encoded protein is CSVYRGTDTQYF.

V and J are TRBV27 and TRBJ1-6; D remains unclear. V was trimmed by 6 bases and J by 6 bases, leaving 12 bases between them. Germline CDR1 is MNHEY and CDR2 is SMNVEV (reference sequence). CDR3 length: 14 residues. CDR3 sequence reads: CASSSEGGNSPLHF. The DNA for the CDR3 is TGTGCCAGCAGCTCGGAAGGTGGTAATTCACCCCTCCACTTT.

This chain uses TRBV5-6 with TRBJ1-5; D not resolved. The germline V gene has CDR1 SGHDT and CDR2 YYEEEE. Trimming took off 0 bases at V and 3 bases at J, with 1 base between the two ends. The CDR3 has 12 amino acids. In nucleotides, the CDR3 is TGTGCCAGCAGCTTGGACAATCAGCCCCAGCATTTT. Protein: CASSLDNQPQHF.

This chain links TRBV29-1 with TRBJ2-7, with a tentative D call TRBD1 (6 bases). The CDR3 consists of 14 residues. The V and J ends lost 2 bases and 7 bases respectively, with 18 bases between them. Germline V gene data show CDR1 as SQVTM and CDR2 as ANQGSEA. The CDR3 loop is CSVELQGRPWEQYF. The CDR3 nucleotides read TGCAGCGTTGAATTACAGGGTCGACCTTGGGAGCAGTACTTC.

V is TRBV5-1 and J is TRBJ2-5; D might be TRBD1 or TRBD2, each matching 5 bases. The V end was cut by 3 bases, the J end by 2 bases, with 11 bases between. Germline lookup yields CDR1 SGHRS and CDR2 YFSETQ. CDR3 size: 14 residues. CDR3 DNA: TGCGCCAGCAGCTCGGGACCGCCACAAGAGACCCAGTACTTC. It codes for CASSSGPPQETQYF.

This clone turned up a few times. The V gene is TRBV7-2, the J gene TRBJ1-5; a weak D match, TRBD1 (6 bases). The germline CDR1 and CDR2 sequences are SGHTA and FQGNSA. V lost 4 bases and J 0 bases, leaving 10 bases between the germline ends. The CDR3 is made up of 15 amino acids. The CDR3 DNA reads TGTGCCAGCAGCTACCAGGGGAATAGCAATCAGCCCCAGCATTTT. This sequence encodes CASSYQGNSNQPQHF. The full variable domain, rest sourced from reference TRBV7-2 and TRBJ1-5, is GAGVSQSPSNKVTEKGKDVELRCDPISGHTALYWYRQSLGQGLEFLIYFQGNSAPDKSGLPSDRFSAERTGGSVSTLTIQRTQQEDSAVYLCASSYQGNSNQPQHFGDGTRLSIL.

The chain is built from TRBV2 and TRBJ2-2; 10 bases line up with TRBD2. The CDR3 has 18 amino acids. In germline, CDR1 is SNHLY, CDR2 FYNNEI. The junction had 14 bases not matched to a gene; V was cut back by 4 bases and J by 6 bases. The CDR3 nucleotides are TGTGCCAGCAGTGTAGTGTCTAGCGGGGGCTCCGTCCCCGGGGAGCTGTTTTTT. It translates to CASSVVSSGGSVPGELFF.

J is TRBJ2-3 and V is TRBV30; 9 bases align to TRBD1. The length of the CDR3 is 16 residues. V lost 3 bases to trimming and J lost 1 base; unmatched junction nucleotides: 8. CDR1 GTSNPN and CDR2 SVGIG come from the germline V gene (reference sequence). The CDR3 DNA sequence: TGTGCCTGGAGGGTAGGGACAGGGCTCGGCACAGATACGCAGTATTTT. Translating gives CAWRVGTGLGTDTQYF.